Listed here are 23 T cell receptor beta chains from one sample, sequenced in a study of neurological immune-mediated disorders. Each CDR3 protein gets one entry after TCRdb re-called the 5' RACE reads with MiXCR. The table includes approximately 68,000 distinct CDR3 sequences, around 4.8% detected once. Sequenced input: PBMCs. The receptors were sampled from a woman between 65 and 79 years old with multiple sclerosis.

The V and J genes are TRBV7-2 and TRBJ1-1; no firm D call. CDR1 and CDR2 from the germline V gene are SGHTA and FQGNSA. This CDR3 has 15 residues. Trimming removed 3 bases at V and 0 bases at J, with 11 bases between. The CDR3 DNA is TGTGCCAGCAGCTTTGGTGGAGCCCTGAACACTGAAGCTTTCTTT. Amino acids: CASSFGGALNTEAFF.

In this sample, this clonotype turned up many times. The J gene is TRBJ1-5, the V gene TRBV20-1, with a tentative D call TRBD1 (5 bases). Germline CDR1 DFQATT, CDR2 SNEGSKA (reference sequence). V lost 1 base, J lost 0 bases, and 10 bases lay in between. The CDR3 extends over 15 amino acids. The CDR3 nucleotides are TGCAGTGCTAGAGCGACGACAGATAGCAATCAGCCCCAGCATTTT. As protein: CSARATTDSNQPQHF.

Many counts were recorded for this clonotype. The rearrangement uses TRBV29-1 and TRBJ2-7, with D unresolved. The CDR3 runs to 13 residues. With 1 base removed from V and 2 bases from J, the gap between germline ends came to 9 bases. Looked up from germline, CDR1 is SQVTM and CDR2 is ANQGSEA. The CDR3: CSVEGLKPYEQYF. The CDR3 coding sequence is TGCAGCGTTGAAGGGCTGAAACCCTACGAGCAGTACTTC.

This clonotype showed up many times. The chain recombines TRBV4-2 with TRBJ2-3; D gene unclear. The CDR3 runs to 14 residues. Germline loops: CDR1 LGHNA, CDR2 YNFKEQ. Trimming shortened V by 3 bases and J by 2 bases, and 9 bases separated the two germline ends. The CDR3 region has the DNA TGTGCCAGCAGCCAGTCCGACTTCACAGATACGCAGTATTTT. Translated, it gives CASSQSDFTDTQYF.

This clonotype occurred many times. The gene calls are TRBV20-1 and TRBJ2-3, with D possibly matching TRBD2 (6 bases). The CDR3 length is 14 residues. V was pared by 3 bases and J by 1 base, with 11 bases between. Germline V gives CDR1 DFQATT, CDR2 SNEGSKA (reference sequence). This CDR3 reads CSASLREGTDTQYF. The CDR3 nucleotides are TGCAGTGCTAGTCTGAGGGAGGGCACAGATACGCAGTATTTT.

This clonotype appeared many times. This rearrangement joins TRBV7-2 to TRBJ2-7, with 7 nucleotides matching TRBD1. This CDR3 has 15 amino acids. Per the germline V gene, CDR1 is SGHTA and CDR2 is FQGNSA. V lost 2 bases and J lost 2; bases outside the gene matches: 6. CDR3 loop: CASSLMGDSPYEQYF. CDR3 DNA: TGTGCCAGCAGCTTAATGGGGGACAGTCCCTACGAGCAGTACTTC.

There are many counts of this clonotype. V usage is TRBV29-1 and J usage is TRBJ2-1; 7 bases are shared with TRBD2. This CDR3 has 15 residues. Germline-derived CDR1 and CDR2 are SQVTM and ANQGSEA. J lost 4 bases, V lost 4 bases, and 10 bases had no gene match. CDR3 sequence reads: CSVVGGVAEYNEQFF. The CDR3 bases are TGCAGCGTTGTGGGGGGGGTAGCAGAATACAATGAGCAGTTCTTC.

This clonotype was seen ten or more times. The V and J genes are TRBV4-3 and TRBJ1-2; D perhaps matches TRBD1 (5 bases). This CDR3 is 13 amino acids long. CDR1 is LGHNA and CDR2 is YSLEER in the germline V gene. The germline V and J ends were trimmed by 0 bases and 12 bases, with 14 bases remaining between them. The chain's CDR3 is CASSQEGQDFNTF. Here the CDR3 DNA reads TGCGCCAGCAGCCAAGAGGGGCAGGACTTCAACACCTTC.

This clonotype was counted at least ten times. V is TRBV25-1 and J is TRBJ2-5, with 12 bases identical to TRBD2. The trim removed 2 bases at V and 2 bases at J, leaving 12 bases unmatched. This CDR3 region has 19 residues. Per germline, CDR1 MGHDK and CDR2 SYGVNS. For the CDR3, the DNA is TGTGCCAGCAGTGAACATGTGACTAGCGGGAGAGGGAGGCAAGAGACCCAGTACTTC. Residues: CASSEHVTSGRGRQETQYF.

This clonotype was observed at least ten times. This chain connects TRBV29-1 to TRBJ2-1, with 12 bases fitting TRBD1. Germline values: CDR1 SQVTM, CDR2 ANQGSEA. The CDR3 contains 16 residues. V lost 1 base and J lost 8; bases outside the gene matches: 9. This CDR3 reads CSVEAPPGQGAYEQFF. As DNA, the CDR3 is TGCAGCGTTGAAGCCCCTCCGGGACAGGGGGCTTATGAGCAGTTCTTC.

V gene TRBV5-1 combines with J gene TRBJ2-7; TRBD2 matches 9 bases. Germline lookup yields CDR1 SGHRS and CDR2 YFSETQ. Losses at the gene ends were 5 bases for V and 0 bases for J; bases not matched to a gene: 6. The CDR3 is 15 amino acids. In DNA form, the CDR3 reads TGCGCCAGCAGTGAGCGGGAGGAACTCTCCTACGAGCAGTACTTC. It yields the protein CASSEREELSYEQYF.

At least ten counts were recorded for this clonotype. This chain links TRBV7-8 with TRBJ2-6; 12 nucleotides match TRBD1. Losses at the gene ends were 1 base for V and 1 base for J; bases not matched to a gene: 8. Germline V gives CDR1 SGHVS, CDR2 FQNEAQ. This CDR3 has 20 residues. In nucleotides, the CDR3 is TGTGCCAGCAGCTTAGGGGACAGGGGGCGGCGAAAGTCTGGGGCCAACGTCCTGACTTTC. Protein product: CASSLGDRGRRKSGANVLTF.

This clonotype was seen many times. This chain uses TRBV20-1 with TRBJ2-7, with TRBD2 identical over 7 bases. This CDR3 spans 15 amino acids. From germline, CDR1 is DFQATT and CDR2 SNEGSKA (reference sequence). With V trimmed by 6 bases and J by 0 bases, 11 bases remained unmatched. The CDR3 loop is CSAESAGRPSYEQYF. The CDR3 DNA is TGCAGTGCCGAATCAGCGGGAAGACCCTCCTACGAGCAGTACTTC.

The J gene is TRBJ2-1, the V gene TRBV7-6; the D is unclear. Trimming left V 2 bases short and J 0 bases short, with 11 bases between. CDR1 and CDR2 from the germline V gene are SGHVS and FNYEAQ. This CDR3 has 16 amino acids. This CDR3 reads CASSLRVACSYNEQFF. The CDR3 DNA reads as TGTGCCAGCAGCTTACGGGTGGCCTGCTCCTACAATGAGCAGTTCTTC.

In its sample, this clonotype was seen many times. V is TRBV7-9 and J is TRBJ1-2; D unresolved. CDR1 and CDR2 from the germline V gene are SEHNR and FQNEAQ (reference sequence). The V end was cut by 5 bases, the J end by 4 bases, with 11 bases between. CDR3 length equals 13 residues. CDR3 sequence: CASSTGRAYGYTF. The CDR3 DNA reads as TGTGCCAGCAGCACCGGGAGAGCCTATGGCTACACCTTC.

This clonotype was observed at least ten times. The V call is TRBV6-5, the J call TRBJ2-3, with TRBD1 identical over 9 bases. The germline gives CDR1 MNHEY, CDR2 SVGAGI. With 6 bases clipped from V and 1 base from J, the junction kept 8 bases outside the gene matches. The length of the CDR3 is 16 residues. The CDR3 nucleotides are TGTGCCAGCAGACCACAGGGGGCGCTGGGCACAGATACGCAGTATTTT. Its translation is CASRPQGALGTDTQYF.

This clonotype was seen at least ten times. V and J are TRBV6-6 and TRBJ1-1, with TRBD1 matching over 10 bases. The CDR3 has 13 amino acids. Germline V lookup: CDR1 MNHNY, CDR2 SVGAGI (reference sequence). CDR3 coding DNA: TGTGCGTTATCGGACAGGGGGAGCTTTGAAGCTTTCTTT. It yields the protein CALSDRGSFEAFF.

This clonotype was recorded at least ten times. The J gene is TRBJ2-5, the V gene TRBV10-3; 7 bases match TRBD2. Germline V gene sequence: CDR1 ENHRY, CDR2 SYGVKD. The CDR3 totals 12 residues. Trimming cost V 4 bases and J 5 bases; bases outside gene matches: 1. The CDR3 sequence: CAISAGGETQYF. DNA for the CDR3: TGTGCCATCAGTGCCGGGGGGGAGACCCAGTACTTC.

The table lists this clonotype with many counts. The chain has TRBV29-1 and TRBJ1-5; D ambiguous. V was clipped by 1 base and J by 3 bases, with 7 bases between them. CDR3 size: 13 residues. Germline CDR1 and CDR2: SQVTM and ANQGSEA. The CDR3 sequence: CSVEGQLNQPQHF. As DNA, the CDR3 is TGCAGCGTTGAAGGGCAGCTCAATCAGCCCCAGCATTTT.

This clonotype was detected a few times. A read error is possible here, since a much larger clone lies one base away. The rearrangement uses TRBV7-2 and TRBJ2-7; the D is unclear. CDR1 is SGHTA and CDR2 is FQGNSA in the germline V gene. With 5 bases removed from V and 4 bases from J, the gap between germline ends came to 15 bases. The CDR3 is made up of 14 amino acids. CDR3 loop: CASSLASPPYEQYF. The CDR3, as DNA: TGTGCCAGCAGCCTGGCCAGCCCTCCATACGAGCAGTACTTC.

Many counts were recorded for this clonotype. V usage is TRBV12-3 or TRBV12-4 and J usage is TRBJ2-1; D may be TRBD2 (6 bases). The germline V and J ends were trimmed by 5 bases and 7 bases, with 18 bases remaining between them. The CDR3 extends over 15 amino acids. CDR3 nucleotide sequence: TGTGCCAGCAGTCTCAGTAGCGGTCCTAAGAATGAGCAGTTCTTC. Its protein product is CASSLSSGPKNEQFF.

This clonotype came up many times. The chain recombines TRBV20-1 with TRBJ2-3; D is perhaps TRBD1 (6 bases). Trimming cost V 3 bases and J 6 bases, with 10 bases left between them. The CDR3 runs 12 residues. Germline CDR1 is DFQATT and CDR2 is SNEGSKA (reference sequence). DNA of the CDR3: TGCAGTGCTAGGGGGGCGGTGGATACGCAGTATTTT. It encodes CSARGAVDTQYF.

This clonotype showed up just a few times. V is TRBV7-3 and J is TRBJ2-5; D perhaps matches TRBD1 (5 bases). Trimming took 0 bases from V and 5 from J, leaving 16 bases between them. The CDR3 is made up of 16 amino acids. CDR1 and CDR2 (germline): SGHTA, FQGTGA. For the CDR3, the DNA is TGTGCCAGCAGCTTAACCTTGGGGCAGGGTGGCGAGACCCAGTACTTC. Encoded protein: CASSLTLGQGGETQYF.